This T cell receptor beta chain was retrieved from a study of blood T cell repertoires in COVID-19. Study information: T cells, B-cell-depleted T cells, or PBMCs provided the cDNA or gDNA that served as material.

In the source study's methods: By means of reference gene primer amplification, nucleated cell counts were estimated. Profiled with immunoSEQ multiplex PCR; TCRdb holds only in-frame clones, not every one. From that table come the V and J calls and clone size; the DNA was used to work out D and trimming. The table shows 220,000 or so clones, with around four fifths occurring only once. Germline CDR1 reads ENHRY; CDR2 reads SYGVKD. The CDR3 has 13 amino acids. Losses at the gene ends were 7 bases for V and 6 bases for J; bases not matched to a gene: 5. Patients in Seattle were enrolled during active infection, then followed longitudinally.

The TCR sequence derives from a woman aged 80 or older with COVID-19, enrolled during active disease. Sample: peripheral blood. This chain uses TRBV10-3 with TRBJ1-3, with 8 bases identical to TRBD1. This CDR3 reads CAITPTGENTIYF. The DNA for the CDR3 is TGTGCCATCACCCCGACAGGGGAAAACACCATATATTTT.